One and the same sample provided the 12 T cell receptor beta chains below, sequenced in a study of blood T cell repertoires in COVID-19. Measured with immunoSEQ multiplex PCR; TCRdb has only the in-frame clones, and not every one. The table includes about 250,000 clones, about nine tenths detected once. Sequenced material: peripheral blood. These receptor sequences come from a woman aged 55-70 years who had recovered from COVID-19.

J is TRBJ1-2 and V is TRBV10-2; no definite D call. Per the germline V gene, CDR1 is WSHSY and CDR2 is SAAADI. This CDR3 has 17 amino acids. Trimming took off 2 bases at V and 5 bases at J, with 21 bases between the two ends. CDR3 nucleotide sequence: TGCGCCAGCAGTGAGGAGGGCGGGGTGGCCGAGATATATGGCTACACCTTC. As protein: CASSEEGGVAEIYGYTF.

The rearrangement uses TRBV6-5 and TRBJ1-1; no clear D. Germline assignment: CDR1 MNHEY and CDR2 SVGAGI. The CDR3 totals 16 residues. Trimming stripped 4 bases from V and 0 bases from J, with 15 bases between. Written as DNA, the CDR3 is TGTGCCAGCAGTTCCCTGGCGGGCCGCATGAACACTGAAGCTTTCTTT. Protein sequence: CASSSLAGRMNTEAFF.

This clone turned up a few times. The rearrangement uses TRBV11-3 and TRBJ2-2; 7 positions match TRBD2. CDR1 and CDR2 (germline): SGHNT, YENEEA. J was trimmed by 5 bases and V by 5 bases; bases with no gene match: 8. This CDR3 region has 15 residues. CDR3 amino acids: CASSPGTTRTGELFF. CDR3 coding DNA: TGTGCCAGCAGCCCTGGGACTACCAGGACCGGGGAGCTGTTTTTT.

The gene calls are TRBV7-9 and TRBJ1-2; D is unresolved. V was cut by 4 bases and J by 8 bases, with 23 bases left in between. The CDR3 length is 16 residues. Per the germline V gene, CDR1 is SEHNR and CDR2 is FQNEAQ (reference sequence). The CDR3 here is CASSSYNSATAGGYTF. The CDR3 DNA reads as TGTGCCAGCAGCTCCTATAATTCGGCGACGGCGGGGGGCTACACCTTC.

The V call is TRBV7-2, the J call TRBJ2-7, with TRBD2 as a possible D gene (6 bases). Looked up from germline, CDR1 is SGHTA and CDR2 is FQGNSA. The length of the CDR3 is 14 residues. V lost 1 base and J lost 5, with 12 bases in between. The CDR3 is CASSLGVGGDEQYF. In DNA, the CDR3 is TGTGCCAGCAGCTTAGGGGTCGGGGGTGACGAGCAGTACTTC. Drawing the rest from reference TRBV7-2 and TRBJ2-7, the complete variable domain is GAGVSQSPSNKVTEKGKDVELRCDPISGHTALYWYRQSLGQGLEFLIYFQGNSAPDKSGLPSDRFSAERTGGSVSTLTIQRTQQEDSAVYLCASSLGVGGDEQYFGPGTRLTVT.

This clone was seen only a few times. The genes are TRBV2 and TRBJ1-4; D might be TRBD1 (6 bases). Trimming cost V 2 bases and J 6 bases, with 10 bases left between them. In germline, CDR1 is SNHLY, CDR2 FYNNEI. The CDR3 totals 14 residues. The CDR3 region is CASSENRDDEKLFF. The DNA for the CDR3 is TGTGCCAGCAGTGAAAACAGGGACGATGAAAAACTGTTTTTT.

J is TRBJ1-1 and V is TRBV4-3; tentatively, D is TRBD1 (5 bases). V lost 1 base and J lost 0, with 9 bases in between. This CDR3 contains 15 residues. Germline V CDR1 and CDR2: LGHNA, YSLEER. The CDR3 here is CASSQVRTMNTEAFF. The DNA for the CDR3 is TGCGCCAGCAGCCAAGTCCGGACAATGAACACTGAAGCTTTCTTT.

The rearrangement uses TRBV19 and TRBJ2-2; a possible D gene is TRBD2 (7 bases). This CDR3 is built from 16 residues. Trimming removed 7 bases from V and 5 bases from J, with 20 bases in between. Per germline, CDR1 LNHDA and CDR2 SQIVND (reference sequence). The CDR3 loop is CASTRPRGGNTGELFF. CDR3 in DNA: TGTGCCAGTACCCGCCCGAGGGGGGGAAATACCGGGGAGCTGTTTTTT.

This sequence joins TRBV3-1 (or the pseudogene TRBV3-2) and TRBJ1-2; D ambiguous. Trimming shortened V by 4 bases and J by 1 base, and 16 bases separated the two germline ends. Germline-derived CDR1 and CDR2 are LGHDT and YNNKEL (reference sequence). CDR3 size: 16 residues. CDR3: CASSPGGVRGNYGYTF. DNA for the CDR3: TGTGCCAGCAGCCCAGGCGGGGTCCGGGGTAACTATGGCTACACCTTC.

This clone occurred once. The chain combines TRBV6-4 with TRBJ1-5, with a tentative D call TRBD1 (5 bases). Per the germline V gene, CDR1 is MRHNA and CDR2 is SNTAGT. V shed 2 bases and J shed 0 bases, with 14 bases lying between them. CDR3 length: 17 amino acids. The CDR3 region is CASSDGGAVYSNQPQHF. CDR3 bases: TGTGCCAGCAGTGACGGCGGGGCAGTCTATAGCAATCAGCCCCAGCATTTT.

This sequence joins TRBV19 and TRBJ2-6, with TRBD1 matching 7 bases. Germline V gives CDR1 LNHDA, CDR2 SQIVND (reference sequence). The V and J ends lost 5 bases and 0 bases, in that order; junction bases with no gene match: 13. The CDR3 consists of 19 residues. CDR3 protein: CASSPHRTGDPSGANVLTF. The CDR3 nucleotides read TGTGCCAGTAGTCCACACAGGACAGGAGATCCCTCTGGGGCCAACGTCCTGACTTTC.

This clone was seen a single time. The rearrangement uses TRBV15 and TRBJ2-3, with 7 bases fitting TRBD1. The V gene's germline CDR1 is LNHNV and CDR2 YYDKDF (reference sequence). The CDR3 is made up of 15 amino acids. After removal of 3 bases from V and 5 bases from J, the junction contained 8 bases not matched to a gene. This CDR3 reads CATSSTGTVLDTQYF. The CDR3 coding sequence is TGTGCCACCAGCAGCACCGGGACAGTTTTAGATACGCAGTATTTT.